This T cell receptor beta chain was sequenced for a study of molecular identifiers for immune sequencing clone quantification. Overall study context: Replicate RNA from around 20,000 or 100,000 naive CD8 T cells formed five aliquots; four were sequenced. Study observations and caveats: Clones carrying above 20 RNA copies accounted for over 97% of effector molecules, under 1% in naive cells.

Library preparation followed earlier protocols using designated TCR primers. TCRdb re-called the PCR reads with MiXCR, one entry per CDR3 protein. The data show 600,000 to 650,000 distinct CDR3 sequences, about 20% seen once. This CDR3 is built from 17 residues. Trimming shortened V by 0 bases and J by 2 bases, and 14 bases separated the two germline ends. Germline V lookup: CDR1 SEHNR, CDR2 FQNEAQ (reference sequence). Naive CD8 sequencing libraries were generated from approximately 20,000 to 1,000,000 sorted cells, with 10%, 30% or 50% RNA as input. This clonotype showed up many times. Its antigen is as yet unknown.

The sequence derives from a human donor in good health. Some libraries in this study had Jurkat cell RNA spiked in. The chain joins TRBV7-9 to TRBJ1-5, with a tentative D call TRBD1 (6 bases). Sequenced material: naive CD8+ T cells from blood, with Jurkat cell RNA spiked in. Regarding subset: FACS-sorted CD8+CD4-CCR7+CD45RA+ naive T cells. The CDR3 DNA follows: TGTGCCAGCAGCTTAGCCCGCCCAGGGGAGGGCAATCAGCCCCAGCATTTT. Its protein is CASSLARPGEGNQPQHF.